This TCR beta chain was profiled in a study of blood T cell repertoires in COVID-19. As for the study in general: Sample material is recorded as cDNA or gDNA derived from T cells, B-cell-depleted T cells, or PBMCs.

The method was immunoSEQ multiplex PCR; TCRdb's version includes in-frame clones alone and lacks a portion of them. The sample lists around 54,000 clones; 80% to 90% were seen once. This TCR was sampled from a human donor in a cohort sampled during active COVID-19. Sample: peripheral blood.

CDR3 in amino acids: CASSFMAGTDTQYF. The CDR3 coding sequence is TGTGCCAGCAGCTTTATGGCGGGGACAGATACGCAGTATTTT. The chain employs TRBV5-4 and TRBJ2-3, with D perhaps matching TRBD2 (6 bases). The V end lost 2 bases, the J end lost 3 bases, and 10 bases lay between the germline ends. The CDR3 is made up of 14 amino acids. CDR1 and CDR2 from the germline V gene are SGHNT and YYREEE (reference sequence).